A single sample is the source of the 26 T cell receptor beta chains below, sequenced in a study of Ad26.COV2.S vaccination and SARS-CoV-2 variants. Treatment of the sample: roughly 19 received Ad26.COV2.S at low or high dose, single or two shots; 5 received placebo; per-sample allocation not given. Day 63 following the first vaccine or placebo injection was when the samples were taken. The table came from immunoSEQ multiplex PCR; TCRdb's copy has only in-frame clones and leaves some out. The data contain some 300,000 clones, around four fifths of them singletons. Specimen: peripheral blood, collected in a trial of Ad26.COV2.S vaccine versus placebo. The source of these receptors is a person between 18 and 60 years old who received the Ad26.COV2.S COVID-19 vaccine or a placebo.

In nucleotides, the CDR3 is TGTGCCACCGCAGCCGTAAAACAAGAGACCCAGTACTTC. Residues: CATAAVKQETQYF. The V call is TRBV25-1, the J call TRBJ2-5; the D is unclear. Trimming cost V 10 bases and J 2 bases, with 14 bases left between them. Germline V gene lookup returns CDR1 MGHDK and CDR2 SYGVNS. The CDR3 is made up of 13 amino acids.

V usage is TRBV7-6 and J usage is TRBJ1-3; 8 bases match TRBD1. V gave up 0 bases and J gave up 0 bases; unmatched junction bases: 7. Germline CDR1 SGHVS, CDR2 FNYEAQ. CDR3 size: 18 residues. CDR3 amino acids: CASSLAPGQGSSGNTIYF. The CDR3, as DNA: TGTGCCAGCAGCTTAGCTCCCGGACAGGGTAGCTCTGGAAACACCATATATTTT.

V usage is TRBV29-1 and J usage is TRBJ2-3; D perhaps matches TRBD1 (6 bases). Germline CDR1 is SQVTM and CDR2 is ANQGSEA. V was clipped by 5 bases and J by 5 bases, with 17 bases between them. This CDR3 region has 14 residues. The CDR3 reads CSVIPIGQQDTQYF. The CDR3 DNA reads TGCAGCGTTATACCCATCGGACAGCAAGATACGCAGTATTTT.

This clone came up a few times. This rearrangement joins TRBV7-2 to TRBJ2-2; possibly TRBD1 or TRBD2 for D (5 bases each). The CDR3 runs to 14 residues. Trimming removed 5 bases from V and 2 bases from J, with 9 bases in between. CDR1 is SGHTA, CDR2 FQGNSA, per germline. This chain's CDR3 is CASSRGPNTGELFF. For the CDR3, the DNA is TGTGCCAGCAGCCGGGGACCAAACACCGGGGAGCTGTTTTTT.

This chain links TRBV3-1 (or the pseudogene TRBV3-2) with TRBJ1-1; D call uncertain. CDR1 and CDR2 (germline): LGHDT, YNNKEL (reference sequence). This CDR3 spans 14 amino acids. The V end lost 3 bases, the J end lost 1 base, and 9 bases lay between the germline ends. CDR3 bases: TGTGCCAGCAGCCACAGTCCGAGGAACACTGAAGCTTTCTTT. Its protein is CASSHSPRNTEAFF.

The DNA of the CDR3 is TGTGCCACCAAGGGAGGCTACCAAGAGACCCAGTACTTC. It encodes CATKGGYQETQYF. The gene calls are TRBV28 and TRBJ2-5; tentatively, D is TRBD2 (6 bases). V was trimmed by 10 bases and J by 0 bases, leaving 12 bases between them. The V gene's germline CDR1 is MDHEN and CDR2 SYDVKM. There are 13 residues in the CDR3. The entire variable domain, with the rest obtained from reference TRBV28 and TRBJ2-5, is as follows: DVKVTQSSRYLVKRTGEKVFLECVQDMDHENMFWYRQDPGLGLRLIYFSYDVKMKEKGDIPEGYSVSREKKERFSLILESASTNQTSMYLCATKGGYQETQYFGPGTRLLVL.

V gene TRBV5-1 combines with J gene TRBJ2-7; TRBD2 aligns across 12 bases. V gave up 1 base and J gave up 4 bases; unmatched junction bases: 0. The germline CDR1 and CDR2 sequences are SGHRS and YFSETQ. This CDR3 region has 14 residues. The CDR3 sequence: CASSLTSGGYEQYF. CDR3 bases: TGCGCCAGCAGCTTGACTAGCGGGGGGTACGAGCAGTACTTC.

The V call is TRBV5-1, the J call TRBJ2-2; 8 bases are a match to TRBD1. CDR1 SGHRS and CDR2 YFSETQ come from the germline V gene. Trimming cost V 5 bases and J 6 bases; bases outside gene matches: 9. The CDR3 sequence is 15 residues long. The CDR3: CASSLQGGFAGELFF. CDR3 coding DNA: TGCGCCAGCAGTCTACAGGGGGGTTTTGCCGGGGAGCTGTTTTTT.

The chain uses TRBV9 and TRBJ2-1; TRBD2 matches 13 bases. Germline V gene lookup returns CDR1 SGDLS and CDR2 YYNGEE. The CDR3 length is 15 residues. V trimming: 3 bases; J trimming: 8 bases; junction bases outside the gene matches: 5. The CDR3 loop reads CASSAGLAGEYEQFF. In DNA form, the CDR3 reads TGTGCCAGCAGCGCCGGACTAGCGGGGGAGTATGAGCAGTTCTTC.

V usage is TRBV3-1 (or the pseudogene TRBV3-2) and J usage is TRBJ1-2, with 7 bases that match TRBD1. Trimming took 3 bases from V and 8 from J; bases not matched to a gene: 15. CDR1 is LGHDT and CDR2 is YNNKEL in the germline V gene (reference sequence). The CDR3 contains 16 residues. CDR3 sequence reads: CASSHAAVQGYGGYTF. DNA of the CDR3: TGTGCCAGCAGCCACGCTGCGGTACAGGGGTACGGGGGCTACACCTTC.

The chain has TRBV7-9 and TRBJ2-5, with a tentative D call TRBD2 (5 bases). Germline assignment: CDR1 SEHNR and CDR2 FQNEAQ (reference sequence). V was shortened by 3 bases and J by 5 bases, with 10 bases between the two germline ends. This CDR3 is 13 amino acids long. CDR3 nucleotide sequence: TGTGCCAGCAGCTTCGGACTCGGGGAGACCCAGTACTTC. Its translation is CASSFGLGETQYF.

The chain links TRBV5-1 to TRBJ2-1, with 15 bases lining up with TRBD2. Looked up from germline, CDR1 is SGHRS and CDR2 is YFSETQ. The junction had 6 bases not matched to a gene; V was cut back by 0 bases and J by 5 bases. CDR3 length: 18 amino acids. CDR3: CASSLGGTSGGPNNEQFF. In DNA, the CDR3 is TGCGCCAGCAGCTTGGGTGGGACTAGCGGGGGGCCTAACAATGAGCAGTTCTTC.

The CDR3 is CASSRTTGVGYTF. The CDR3 nucleotides read TGTGCCAGCAGCCGAACCACAGGGGTTGGCTACACCTTC. V usage is TRBV27 and J usage is TRBJ1-2; 7 bases match TRBD1. The CDR3 loop spans 13 amino acids. Germline V gene data show CDR1 as MNHEY and CDR2 as SMNVEV (reference sequence). Unmatched junction bases numbered 8, after V lost 6 bases and J lost 7 bases.

In nucleotides, the CDR3 is TGTGCCAGCAGTCCCACAGGGAGAGATACGCAGTATTTT. Its protein is CASSPTGRDTQYF. The gene calls are TRBV5-6 and TRBJ2-3; TRBD1 might be the D (6 bases). The CDR3 loop spans 13 amino acids. Germline V lookup: CDR1 SGHDT, CDR2 YYEEEE. Trimming took 5 bases from V and 5 from J, leaving 12 bases between them.

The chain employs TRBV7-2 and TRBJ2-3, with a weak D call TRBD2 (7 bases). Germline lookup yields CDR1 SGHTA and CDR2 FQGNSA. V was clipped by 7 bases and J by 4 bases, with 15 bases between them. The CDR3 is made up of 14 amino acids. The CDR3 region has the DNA TGTGCCAGCATCCTGGGGGGGGCGGCAGATACGCAGTATTTT. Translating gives CASILGGAADTQYF.

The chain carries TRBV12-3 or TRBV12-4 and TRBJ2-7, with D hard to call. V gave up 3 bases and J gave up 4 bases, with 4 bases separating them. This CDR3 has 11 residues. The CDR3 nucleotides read TGTGCCAGCAGTTTGCTTTACGAGCAGTACTTC. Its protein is CASSLLYEQYF.

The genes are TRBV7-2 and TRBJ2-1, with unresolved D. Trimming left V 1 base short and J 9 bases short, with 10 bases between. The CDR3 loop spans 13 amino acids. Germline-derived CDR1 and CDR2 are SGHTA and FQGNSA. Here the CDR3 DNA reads TGTGCCAGCAGCTTAGATTTTTCGAGTGAGCAGTTCTTC. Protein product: CASSLDFSSEQFF.

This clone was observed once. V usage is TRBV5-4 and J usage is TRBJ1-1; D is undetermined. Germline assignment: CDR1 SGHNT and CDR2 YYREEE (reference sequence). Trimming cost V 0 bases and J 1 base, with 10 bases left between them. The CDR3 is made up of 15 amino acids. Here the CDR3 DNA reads TGTGCCAGCAGCTTGGCATCCGCAGGGAACACTGAAGCTTTCTTT. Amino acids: CASSLASAGNTEAFF. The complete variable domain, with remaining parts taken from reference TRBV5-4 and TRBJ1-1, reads ETGVTQSPTHLIKTRGQQVTLRCSSQSGHNTVSWYQQALGQGPQFIFQYYREEENGRGNFPPRFSGLQFPNYSSELNVNALELDDSALYLCASSLASAGNTEAFFGQGTRLTVV.

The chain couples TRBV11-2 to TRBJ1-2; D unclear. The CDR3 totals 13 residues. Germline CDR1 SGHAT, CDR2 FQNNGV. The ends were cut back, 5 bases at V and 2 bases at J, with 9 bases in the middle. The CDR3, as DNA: TGTGCCAGCAGCGCGGACTTAAACTATGGCTACACCTTC. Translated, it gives CASSADLNYGYTF. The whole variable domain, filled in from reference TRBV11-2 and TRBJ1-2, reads EAGVAQSPRYKIIEKRQSVAFWCNPISGHATLYWYQQILGQGPKLLIQFQNNGVVDDSQLPKDRFSAERLKGVDSTLKIQPAKLEDSAVYLCASSADLNYGYTFGSGTRLTVV.

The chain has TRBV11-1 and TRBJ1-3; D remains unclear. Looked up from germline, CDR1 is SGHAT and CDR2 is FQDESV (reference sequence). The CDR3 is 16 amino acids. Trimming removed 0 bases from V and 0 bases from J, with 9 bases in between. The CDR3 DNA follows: TGTGCCAGCAGCTTAGCCGGGCCTTACTCTGGAAACACCATATATTTT. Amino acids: CASSLAGPYSGNTIYF.

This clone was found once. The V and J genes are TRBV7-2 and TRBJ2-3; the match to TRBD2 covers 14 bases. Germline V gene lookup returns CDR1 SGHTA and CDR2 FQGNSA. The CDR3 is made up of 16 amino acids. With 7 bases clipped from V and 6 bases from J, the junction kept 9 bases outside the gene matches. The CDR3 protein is CASIPSGLAGADTQYF. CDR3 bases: TGTGCCAGCATCCCCTCGGGACTAGCGGGGGCGGATACGCAGTATTTT.

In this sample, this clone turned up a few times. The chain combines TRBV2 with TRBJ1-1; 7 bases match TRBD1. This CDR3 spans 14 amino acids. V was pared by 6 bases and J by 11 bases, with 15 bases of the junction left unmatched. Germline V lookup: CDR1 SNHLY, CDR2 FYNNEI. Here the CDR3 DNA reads TGTGCCAGCAGCGCCGCCTACAGGGGAGGATCGGCTTTCTTT. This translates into CASSAAYRGGSAFF. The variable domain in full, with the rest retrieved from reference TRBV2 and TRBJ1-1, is EPEVTQTPSHQVTQMGQEVILRCVPISNHLYFYWYRQILGQKVEFLVSFYNNEISEKSEIFDDQFSVERPDGSNFTLKIRSTKLEDSAMYFCASSAAYRGGSAFFGQGTRLTVV.

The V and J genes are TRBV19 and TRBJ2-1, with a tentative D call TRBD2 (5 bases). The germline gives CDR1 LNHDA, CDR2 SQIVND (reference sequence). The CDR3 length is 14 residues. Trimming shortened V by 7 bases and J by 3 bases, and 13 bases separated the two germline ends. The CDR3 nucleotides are TGTGCCAGTACCCCGGATGGGAGCTACAATGAGCAGTTCTTC. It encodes CASTPDGSYNEQFF.

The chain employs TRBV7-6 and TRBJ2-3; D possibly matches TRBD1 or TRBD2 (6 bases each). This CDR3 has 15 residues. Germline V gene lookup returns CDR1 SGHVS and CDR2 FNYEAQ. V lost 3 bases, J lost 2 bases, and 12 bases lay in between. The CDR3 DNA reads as TGTGCCAGCAGCTTGGGGGGCGGGGCCACAGATACGCAGTATTTT. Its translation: CASSLGGGATDTQYF. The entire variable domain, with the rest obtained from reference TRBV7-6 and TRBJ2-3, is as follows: GAGVSQSPRYKVTKRGQDVALRCDPISGHVSLYWYRQALGQGPEFLTYFNYEAQQDKSGLPNDRFSAERPEGSISTLTIQRTEQRDSAMYRCASSLGGGATDTQYFGPGTRLTVL.

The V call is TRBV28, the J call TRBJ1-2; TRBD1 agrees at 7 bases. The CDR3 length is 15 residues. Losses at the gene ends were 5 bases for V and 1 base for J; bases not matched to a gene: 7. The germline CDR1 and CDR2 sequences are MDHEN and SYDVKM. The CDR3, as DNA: TGTGCCAGCAGTGAGAAGGGGGCGGGTAACTATGGCTACACCTTC. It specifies CASSEKGAGNYGYTF.

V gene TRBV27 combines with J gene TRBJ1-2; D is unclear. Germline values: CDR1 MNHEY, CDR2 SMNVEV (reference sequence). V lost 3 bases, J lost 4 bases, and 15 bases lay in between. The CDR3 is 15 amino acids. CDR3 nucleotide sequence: TGTGCCAGCAGTTTCACGGCCCAACAAAGCTATGGCTACACCTTC. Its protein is CASSFTAQQSYGYTF.